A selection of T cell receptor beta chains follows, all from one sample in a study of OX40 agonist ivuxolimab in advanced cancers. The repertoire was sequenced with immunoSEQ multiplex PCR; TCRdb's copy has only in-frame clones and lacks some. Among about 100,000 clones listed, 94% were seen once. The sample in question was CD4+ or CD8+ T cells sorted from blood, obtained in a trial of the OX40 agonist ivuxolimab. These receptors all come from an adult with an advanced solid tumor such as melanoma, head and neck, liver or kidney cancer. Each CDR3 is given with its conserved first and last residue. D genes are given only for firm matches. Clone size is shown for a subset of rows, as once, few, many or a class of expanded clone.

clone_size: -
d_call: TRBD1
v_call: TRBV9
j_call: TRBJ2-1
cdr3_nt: TGTGCCAGCAGCGTAGAGGACAGGTCCTACAATGAGCAGTTCTTC
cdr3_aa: CASSVEDRSYNEQFF

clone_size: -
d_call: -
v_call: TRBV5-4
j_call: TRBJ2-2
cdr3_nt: TGTGCCATTCATCGGACCACCCCCCGAGGCACCGGGGAGCTGTTTTTT
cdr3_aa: CAIHRTTPRGTGELFF

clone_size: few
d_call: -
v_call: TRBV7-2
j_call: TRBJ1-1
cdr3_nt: TGTGCCAGCAGCCGTAGGACAGACACTGAAGCTTTCTTT
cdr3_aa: CASSRRTDTEAFF

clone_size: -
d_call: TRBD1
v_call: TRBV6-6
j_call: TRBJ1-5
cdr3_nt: TGTGCCAGCAGTTACAGGTCGACAGGGGACAATCAGCCCCAGCATTTT
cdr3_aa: CASSYRSTGDNQPQHF

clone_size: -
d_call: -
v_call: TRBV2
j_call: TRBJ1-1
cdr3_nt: TGTGCTAGCCTCGGCCTTCTCTTGAACACTGAAGCTTTCTTT
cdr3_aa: CASLGLLLNTEAFF

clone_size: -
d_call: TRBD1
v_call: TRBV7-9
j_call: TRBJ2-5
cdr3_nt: TGTGCCAGCAGCCCAGGACAGGGAACGGTCCAAGAGACCCAGTACTTC
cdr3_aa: CASSPGQGTVQETQYF

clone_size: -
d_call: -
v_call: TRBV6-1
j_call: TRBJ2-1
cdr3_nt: TGTGCCAGCAGTGAAGTGGTGGGGAGCTACAATGAGCAGTTCTTC
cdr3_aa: CASSEVVGSYNEQFF

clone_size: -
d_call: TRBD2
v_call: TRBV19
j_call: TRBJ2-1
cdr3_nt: TGTGCCAGTAGGGGCGGGAGGGACAATGAGCAGTTCTTC
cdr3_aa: CASRGGRDNEQFF

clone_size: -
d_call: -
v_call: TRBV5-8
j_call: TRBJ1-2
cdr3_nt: TGTGCCAGCAGCCCGACAGGCCCAGCTAACTATGGCTACACCTTC
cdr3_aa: CASSPTGPANYGYTF

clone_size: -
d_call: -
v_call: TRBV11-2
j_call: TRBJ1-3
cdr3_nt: TGTGCCAGCAGCTTTGAGAGGGCACAATCTGGAAACACCATATATTTT
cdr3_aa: CASSFERAQSGNTIYF

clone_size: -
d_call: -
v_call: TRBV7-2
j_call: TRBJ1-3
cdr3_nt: TGTGCCAGCAGCTTAGACGGCGCTCCTGGAAACACCATATATTTT
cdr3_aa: CASSLDGAPGNTIYF

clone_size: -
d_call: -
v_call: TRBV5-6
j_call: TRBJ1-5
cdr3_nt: TGTGCCAGCAGCGTGGTAGGGGACGATCAGCCCCAGCATTTT
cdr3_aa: CASSVVGDDQPQHF

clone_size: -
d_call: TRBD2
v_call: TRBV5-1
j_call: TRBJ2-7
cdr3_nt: TGCGCCAGCAGCTCACTAGCGGGAGACGAGCAGTACTTC
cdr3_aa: CASSSLAGDEQYF

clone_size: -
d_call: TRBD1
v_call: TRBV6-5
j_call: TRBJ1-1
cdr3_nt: TGTGCCAGCAGTTACTCAGGGACAGCGAACACTGAAGCTTTCTTT
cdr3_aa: CASSYSGTANTEAFF

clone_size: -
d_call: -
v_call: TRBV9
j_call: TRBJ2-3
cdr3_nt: TGTGCCAGCACTGGGGAGCGGGGCACAGATACGCAGTATTTT
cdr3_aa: CASTGERGTDTQYF

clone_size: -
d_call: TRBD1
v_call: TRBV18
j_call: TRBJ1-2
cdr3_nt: TGTGCCAGCTCACTATCCACGAGGGACAGGGGGTCTGGCTACACCTTC
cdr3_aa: CASSLSTRDRGSGYTF

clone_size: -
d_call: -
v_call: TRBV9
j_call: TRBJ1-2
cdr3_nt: TGTGCCAGCAGCGAGGGGGTAGGAGGGACGGGCTATGGCTACACCTTC
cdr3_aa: CASSEGVGGTGYGYTF

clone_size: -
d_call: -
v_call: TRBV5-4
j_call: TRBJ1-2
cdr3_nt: TGTGCCAGCAGCTTGGCCACCGAGGGCTACACCTTC
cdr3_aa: CASSLATEGYTF

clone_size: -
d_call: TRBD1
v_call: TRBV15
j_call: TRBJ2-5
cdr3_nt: TGTGCCACCAGCAGGACGGGACAGGGAGAGACCCAGTACTTC
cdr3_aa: CATSRTGQGETQYF

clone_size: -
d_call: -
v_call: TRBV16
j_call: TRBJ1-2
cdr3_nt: TGTGCCAGCAGCCAAGACGCAGGACGGATCTATGGCTACACCTTC
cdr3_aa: CASSQDAGRIYGYTF

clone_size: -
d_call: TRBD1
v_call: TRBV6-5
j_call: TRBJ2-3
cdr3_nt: TGTGCCAGCAGCCGCGGACAGGGTGGAGGAGATACGCAGTATTTT
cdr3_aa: CASSRGQGGGDTQYF

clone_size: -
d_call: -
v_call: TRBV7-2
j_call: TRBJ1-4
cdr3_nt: TGTGCCAGCAGCTCTTACAGGGCAACTAATGAAAAACTGTTTTTT
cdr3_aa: CASSSYRATNEKLFF

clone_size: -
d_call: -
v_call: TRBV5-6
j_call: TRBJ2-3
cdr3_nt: TGTGCCAGCAGCTTGAGAGAGGATACGCAGTATTTT
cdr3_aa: CASSLREDTQYF

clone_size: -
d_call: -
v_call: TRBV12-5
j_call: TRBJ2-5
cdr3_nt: TGTGCTAGTGCGCAAGGGGGTACCCAAGAGACCCAGTACTTC
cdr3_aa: CASAQGGTQETQYF

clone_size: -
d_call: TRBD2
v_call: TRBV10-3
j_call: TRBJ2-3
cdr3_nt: TGTGCCATCATGAGGACTAGCGGCACAGATACGCAGTATTTT
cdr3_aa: CAIMRTSGTDTQYF

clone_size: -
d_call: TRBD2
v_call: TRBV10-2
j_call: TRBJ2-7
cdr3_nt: TGCGCCAGCAGGGTAGCGGGGGGGGACTACGAGCAGTACTTC
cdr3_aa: CASRVAGGDYEQYF

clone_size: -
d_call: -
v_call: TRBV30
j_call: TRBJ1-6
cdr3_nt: TGTGCCTGGTCAACGGGGAGTTCACCCCTCCACTTT
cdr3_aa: CAWSTGSSPLHF

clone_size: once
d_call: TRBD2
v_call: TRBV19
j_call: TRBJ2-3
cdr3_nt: TGTGCCAGTAGAAACCTTTTCCGGGAGGGGATGGGTACAGATACGCAGTATTTT
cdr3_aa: CASRNLFREGMGTDTQYF

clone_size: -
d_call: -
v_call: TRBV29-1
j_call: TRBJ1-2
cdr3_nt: TGCAGCGTTGAACATCTCTTCGCGGAGGGCTACACCTTC
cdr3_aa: CSVEHLFAEGYTF

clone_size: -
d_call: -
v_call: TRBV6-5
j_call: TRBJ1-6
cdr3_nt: TGTGCCAGCAGTTACTCCCCAGGGGTTGAGTCACCCCTCCACTTT
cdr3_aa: CASSYSPGVESPLHF

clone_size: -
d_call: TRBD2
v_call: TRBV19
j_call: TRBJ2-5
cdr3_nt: TGTGCCAGTAGGGCTAGCGGGAGCCAAGAGACCCAGTACTTC
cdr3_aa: CASRASGSQETQYF

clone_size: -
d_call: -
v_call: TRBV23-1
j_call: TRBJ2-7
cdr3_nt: TGCGCCAGCAGGCTTAACACTACTCCCGCTACCGAGCAGTACTTC
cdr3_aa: CASRLNTTPATEQYF

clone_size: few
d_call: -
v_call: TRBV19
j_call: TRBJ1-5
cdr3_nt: TGTGCCAGTAGTTGGATGGGCAATCAGCCCCAGCATTTT
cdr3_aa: CASSWMGNQPQHF

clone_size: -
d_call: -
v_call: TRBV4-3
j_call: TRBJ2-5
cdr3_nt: TGCGCCAGCAGCCAAAACATTGCCTCTAGAACCCAGTACTTC
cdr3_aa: CASSQNIASRTQYF

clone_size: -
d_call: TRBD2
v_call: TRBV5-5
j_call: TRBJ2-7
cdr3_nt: TGTGCCAGCAGCTTGGTGGCTAGCGGGGCGTACGAGCAGTACTTC
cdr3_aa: CASSLVASGAYEQYF

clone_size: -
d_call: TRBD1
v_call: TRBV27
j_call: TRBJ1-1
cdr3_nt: TGTGCCAGCTCCACAGGGGATAGATTGAACACTGAAGCTTTCTTT
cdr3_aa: CASSTGDRLNTEAFF

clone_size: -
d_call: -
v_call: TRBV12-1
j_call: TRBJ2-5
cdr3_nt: TGTGCCAGCAGCTGGCCTTTCGGGGATCAAGAGACCCAGTACTTC
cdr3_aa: CASSWPFGDQETQYF

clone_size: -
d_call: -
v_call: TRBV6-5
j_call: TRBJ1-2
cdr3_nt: TGTGCCAGTTCAGCGACAGGCTTCTATGGCTACACCTTC
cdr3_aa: CASSATGFYGYTF

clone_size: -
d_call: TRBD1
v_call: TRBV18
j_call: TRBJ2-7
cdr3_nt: TGTGCCAGCTCCGGGACAGCCTACGAGCAGTACTTC
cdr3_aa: CASSGTAYEQYF

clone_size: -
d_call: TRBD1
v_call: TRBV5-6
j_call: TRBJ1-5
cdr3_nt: TGTGCCAGCAGCTTGGGTACAGGGGTTGGGCAGCCCCAGCATTTT
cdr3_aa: CASSLGTGVGQPQHF

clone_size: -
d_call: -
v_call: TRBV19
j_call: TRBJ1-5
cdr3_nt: TGTGCCAGTAGTAGTGACCGTGGTCAGCCCCAGCATTTT
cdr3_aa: CASSSDRGQPQHF

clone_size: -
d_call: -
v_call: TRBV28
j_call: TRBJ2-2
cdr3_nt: TGTGCCAGCAGTTTATGGTCCGGGACCAAATTTGGGGGCCCCGGGGAGCTGTTTTTT
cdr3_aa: CASSLWSGTKFGGPGELFF

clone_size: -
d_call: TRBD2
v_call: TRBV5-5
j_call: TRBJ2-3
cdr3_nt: TGTGCCAGCAGCTGGACTAGCGGGAGCACAGATACGCAGTATTTT
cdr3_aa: CASSWTSGSTDTQYF

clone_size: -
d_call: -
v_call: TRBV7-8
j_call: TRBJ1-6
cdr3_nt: TGTGCCAGCAGCGTCTCGCGTTTGGAGGTTTATAATTCACCCCTCCACTTT
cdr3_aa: CASSVSRLEVYNSPLHF

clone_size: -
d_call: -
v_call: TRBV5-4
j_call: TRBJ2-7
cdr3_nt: TGTGCCAGCAGCCTCCGCTACGAGCAGTACTTC
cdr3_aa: CASSLRYEQYF

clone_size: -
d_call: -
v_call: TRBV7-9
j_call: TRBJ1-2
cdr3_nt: TGTGCCAGCAGCTTAGAAGTATCGGGGGCCTATGGCTACACCTTC
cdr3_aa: CASSLEVSGAYGYTF

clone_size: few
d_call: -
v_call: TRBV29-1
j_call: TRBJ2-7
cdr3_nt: TGCAGCGCTGGAACCGGGACATTCTACGAGCAGTACTTC
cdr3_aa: CSAGTGTFYEQYF

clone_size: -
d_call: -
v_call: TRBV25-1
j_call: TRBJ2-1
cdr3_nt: TGTGCCAGCAGTGAACCCCGCCTCGGCAATGAGCAGTTCTTC
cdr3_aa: CASSEPRLGNEQFF

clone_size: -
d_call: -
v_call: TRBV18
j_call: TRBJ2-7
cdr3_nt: TGTGCCAGCTCGACTACAGGAGAGCAGTACTTC
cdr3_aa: CASSTTGEQYF

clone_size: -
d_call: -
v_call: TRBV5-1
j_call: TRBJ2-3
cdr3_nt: TGCGCCAGCAGCTTGGTAACAACTAGCACAGATACGCAGTATTTT
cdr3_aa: CASSLVTTSTDTQYF